This T cell receptor beta chain was sequenced during a study of siplizumab effects on memory and regulatory T cells. The method was immunoSEQ multiplex PCR; TCRdb's version includes in-frame clones alone and lacks a portion of them. The data contain roughly 93,000 clones, around 94% of them singletons. General study results and limits: Significantly reduced by siplizumab was the cumulative frequency of alloreactive sequences, namely those traceable to unstimulated CD4+ memory cells.

The CDR3 is made up of 18 amino acids. Germline assignment: CDR1 MGHRA and CDR2 YSYEKL. J lost 2 bases, V lost 1 base, and 11 bases had no gene match. Comment on this clone: The target antigen is unknown.

Material: non-Treg CD4+ T cells sorted from blood. J is TRBJ2-7 and V is TRBV4-1, with 10 bases fitting TRBD2. This TCR was recovered from a human donor in good health. For the CDR3, the DNA is TGCGCCAGCAGCCAAGGGTTGGTTTCGAGCGGGAGGGCCTACGAGCAGTACTTC. Translated, it gives CASSQGLVSSGRAYEQYF.